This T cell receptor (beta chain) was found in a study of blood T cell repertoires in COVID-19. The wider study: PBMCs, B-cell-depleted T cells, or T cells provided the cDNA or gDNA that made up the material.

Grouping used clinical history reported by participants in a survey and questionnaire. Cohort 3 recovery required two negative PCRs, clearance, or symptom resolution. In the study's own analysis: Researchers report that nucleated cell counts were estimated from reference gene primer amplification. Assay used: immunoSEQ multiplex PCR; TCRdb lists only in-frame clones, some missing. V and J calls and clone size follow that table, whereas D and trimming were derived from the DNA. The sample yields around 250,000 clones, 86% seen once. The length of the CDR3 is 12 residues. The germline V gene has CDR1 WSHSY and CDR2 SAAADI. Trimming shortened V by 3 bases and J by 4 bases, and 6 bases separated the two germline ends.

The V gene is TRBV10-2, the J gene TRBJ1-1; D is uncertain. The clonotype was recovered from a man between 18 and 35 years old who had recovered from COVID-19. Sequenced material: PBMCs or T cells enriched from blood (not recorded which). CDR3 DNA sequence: TGCGCCAGCAGTGAACTAGCCACTGAAGCTTTCTTT. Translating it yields CASSELATEAFF.